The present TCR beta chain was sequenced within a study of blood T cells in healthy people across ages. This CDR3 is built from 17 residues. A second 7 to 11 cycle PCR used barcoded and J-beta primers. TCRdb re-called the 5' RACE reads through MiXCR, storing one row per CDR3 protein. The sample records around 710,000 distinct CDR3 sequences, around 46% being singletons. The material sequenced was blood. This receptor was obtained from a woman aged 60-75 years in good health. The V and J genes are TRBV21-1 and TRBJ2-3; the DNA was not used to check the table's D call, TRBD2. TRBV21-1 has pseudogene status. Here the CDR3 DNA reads TGTGCCAGCAGCAAAGTGGTTAGCGGGAGATACACAGATACGCAGTATTTT. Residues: CASSKVVSGRYTDTQYF.